This T cell receptor beta chain derives from a study of neurological immune-mediated disorders. The cDNA came from 5'RACE with 10-nucleotide random UMIs. Every sequencing run generated in excess of 160 million TCR-beta sequences. These sequences covered 15-18 subjects. TCRdb fed the 5' RACE reads into MiXCR, producing one record per CDR3 protein. The sample carries roughly 98,000 distinct CDR3 sequences, about 13% recorded once. Indicated time point: longitudinal time-point 2. Notes on the study in general: The greatest degree of TCR clonal expansion was observed in HTLV-1-associated myelopathy, with the lowest in multiple sclerosis, below that of healthy controls.

This clonotype was seen ten or more times. Its antigen is as yet unknown. The CDR3 extends over 15 amino acids. V gave up 4 bases and J gave up 5 bases, with 18 bases separating them. Germline assignment: CDR1 GTSNPN and CDR2 SVGIG (reference sequence). The sequenced sample consisted of PBMCs. The V and J genes are TRBV30 and TRBJ2-1; D remains unclear. The TCR sequence derives from a female donor with HTLV-1-associated myelopathy (HAM/TSP). CDR3 in amino acids: CAWKYRHQSDNEQFF. The CDR3 nucleotides read TGTGCCTGGAAGTATCGCCATCAGTCCGACAATGAGCAGTTCTTC.